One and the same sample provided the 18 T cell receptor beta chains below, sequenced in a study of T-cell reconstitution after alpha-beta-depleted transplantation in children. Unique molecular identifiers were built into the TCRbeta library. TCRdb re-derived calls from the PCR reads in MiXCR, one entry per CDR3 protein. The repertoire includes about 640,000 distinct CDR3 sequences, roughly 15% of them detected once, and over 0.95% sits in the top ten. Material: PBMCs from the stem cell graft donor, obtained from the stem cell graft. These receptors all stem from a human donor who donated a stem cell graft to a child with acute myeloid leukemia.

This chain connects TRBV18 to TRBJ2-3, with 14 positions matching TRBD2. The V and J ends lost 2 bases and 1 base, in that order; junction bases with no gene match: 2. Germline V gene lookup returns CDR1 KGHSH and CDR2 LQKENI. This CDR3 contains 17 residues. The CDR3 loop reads CASSPAGLAGGTDTQYF. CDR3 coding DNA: TGTGCCAGCTCACCAGCGGGACTAGCGGGGGGCACAGATACGCAGTATTTT.

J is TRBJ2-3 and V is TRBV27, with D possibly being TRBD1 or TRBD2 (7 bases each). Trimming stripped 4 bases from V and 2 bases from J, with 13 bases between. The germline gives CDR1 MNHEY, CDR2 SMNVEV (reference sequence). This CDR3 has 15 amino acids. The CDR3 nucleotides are TGTGCCAGCAGTTCCGACAGGGACTACACAGATACGCAGTATTTT. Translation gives CASSSDRDYTDTQYF.

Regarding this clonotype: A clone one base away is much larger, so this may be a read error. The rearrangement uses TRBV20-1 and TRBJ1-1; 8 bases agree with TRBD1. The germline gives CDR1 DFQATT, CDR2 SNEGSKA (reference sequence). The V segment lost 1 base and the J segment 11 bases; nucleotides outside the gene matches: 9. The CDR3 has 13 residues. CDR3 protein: CSARGTGRSDAFF. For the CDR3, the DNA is TGCAGTGCTAGAGGGACAGGGCGGAGTGACGCTTTCTTT.

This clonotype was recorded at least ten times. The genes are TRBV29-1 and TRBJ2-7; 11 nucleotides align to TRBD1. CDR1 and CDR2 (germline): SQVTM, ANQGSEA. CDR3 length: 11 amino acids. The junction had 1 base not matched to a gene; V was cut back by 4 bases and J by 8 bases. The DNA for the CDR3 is TGCAGCGTTGGGACAGGGGGCAAGCAGTACGTC. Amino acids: CSVGTGGKQYV.

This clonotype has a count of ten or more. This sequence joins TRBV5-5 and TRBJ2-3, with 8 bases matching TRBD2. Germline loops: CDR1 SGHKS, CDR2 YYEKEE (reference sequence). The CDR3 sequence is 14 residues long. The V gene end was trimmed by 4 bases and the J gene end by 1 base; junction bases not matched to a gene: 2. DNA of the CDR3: TGTGCCAGCAGCAAAGCGGGGGGCACAGATACGCAGTATTTT. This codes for CASSKAGGTDTQYF.

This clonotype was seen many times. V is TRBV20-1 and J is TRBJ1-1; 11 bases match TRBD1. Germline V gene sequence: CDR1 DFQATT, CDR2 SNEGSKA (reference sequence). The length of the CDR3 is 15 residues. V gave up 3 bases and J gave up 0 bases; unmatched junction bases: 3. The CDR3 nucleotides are TGCAGTGCTAGGGACAGGGGGCTGGTGAACACTGAAGCTTTCTTT. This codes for CSARDRGLVNTEAFF.

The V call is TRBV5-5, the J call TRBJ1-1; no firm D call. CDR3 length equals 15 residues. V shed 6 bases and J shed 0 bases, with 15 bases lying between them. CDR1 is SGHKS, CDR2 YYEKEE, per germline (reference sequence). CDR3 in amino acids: CASTEGGGMNTEAFF. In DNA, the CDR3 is TGTGCCAGCACCGAGGGAGGTGGGATGAACACTGAAGCTTTCTTT.

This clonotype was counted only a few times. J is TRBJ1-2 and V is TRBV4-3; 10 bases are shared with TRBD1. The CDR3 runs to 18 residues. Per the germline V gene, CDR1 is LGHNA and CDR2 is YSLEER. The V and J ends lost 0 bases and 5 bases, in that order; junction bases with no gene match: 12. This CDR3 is CASSQDWGQGTVGYGYTF. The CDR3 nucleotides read TGCGCCAGCAGCCAAGATTGGGGACAGGGGACCGTGGGGTATGGCTACACCTTC.

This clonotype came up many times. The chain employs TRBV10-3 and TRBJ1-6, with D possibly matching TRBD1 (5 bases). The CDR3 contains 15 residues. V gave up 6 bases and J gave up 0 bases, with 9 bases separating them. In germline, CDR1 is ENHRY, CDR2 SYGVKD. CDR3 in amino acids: CAISFDSSYNSPLHF. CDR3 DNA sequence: TGTGCCATCAGCTTCGACAGCTCCTATAATTCACCCCTCCACTTT.

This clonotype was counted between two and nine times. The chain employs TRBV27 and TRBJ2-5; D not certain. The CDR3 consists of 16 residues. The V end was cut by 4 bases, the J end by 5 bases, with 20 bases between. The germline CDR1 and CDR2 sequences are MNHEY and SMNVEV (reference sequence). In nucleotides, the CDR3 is TGTGCCAGCAGTTCTCTATTCCCCGGGTTGGGCGAGACCCAGTACTTC. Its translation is CASSSLFPGLGETQYF.

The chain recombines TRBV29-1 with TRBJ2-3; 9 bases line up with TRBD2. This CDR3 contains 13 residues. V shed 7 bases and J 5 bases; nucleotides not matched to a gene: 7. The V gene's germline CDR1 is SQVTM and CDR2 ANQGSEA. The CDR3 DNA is TGCAGCGCTTTAGCGGGGGCGGGAGATACGCAGTATTTT. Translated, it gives CSALAGAGDTQYF.

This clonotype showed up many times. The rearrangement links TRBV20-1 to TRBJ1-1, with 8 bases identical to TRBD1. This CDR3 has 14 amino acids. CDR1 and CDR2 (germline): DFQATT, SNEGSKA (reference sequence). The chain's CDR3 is CSLNVGQGNTEAFF. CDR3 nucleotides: TGCAGCTTAAACGTAGGACAGGGCAACACTGAAGCTTTCTTT.

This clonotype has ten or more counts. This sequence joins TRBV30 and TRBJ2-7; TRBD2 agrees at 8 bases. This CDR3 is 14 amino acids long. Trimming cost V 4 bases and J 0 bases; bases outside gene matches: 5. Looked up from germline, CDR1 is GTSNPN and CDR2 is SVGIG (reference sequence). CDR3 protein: CAWILAGHSYEQYV. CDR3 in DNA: TGTGCCTGGATTCTAGCGGGCCACTCCTACGAGCAGTACGTC.

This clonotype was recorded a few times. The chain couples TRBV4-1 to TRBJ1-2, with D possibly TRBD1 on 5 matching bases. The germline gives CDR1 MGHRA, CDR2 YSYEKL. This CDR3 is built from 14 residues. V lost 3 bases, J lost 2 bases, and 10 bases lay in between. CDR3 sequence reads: CASSHTQGNYGYTF. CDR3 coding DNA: TGCGCCAGCAGCCATACGCAGGGCAACTATGGCTACACCTTC.

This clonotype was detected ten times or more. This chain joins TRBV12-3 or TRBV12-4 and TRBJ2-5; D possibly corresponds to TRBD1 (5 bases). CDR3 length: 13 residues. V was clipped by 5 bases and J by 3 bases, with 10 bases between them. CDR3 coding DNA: TGTGCCAGCAGTCCGACAGAGAAAGAGACCCAGTACTTC. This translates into CASSPTEKETQYF.

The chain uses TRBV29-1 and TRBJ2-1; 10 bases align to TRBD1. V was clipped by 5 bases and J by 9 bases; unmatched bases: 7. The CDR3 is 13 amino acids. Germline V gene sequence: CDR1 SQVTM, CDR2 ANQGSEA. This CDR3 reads CSVSDRGGGEQFF. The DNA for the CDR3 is TGCAGCGTTTCGGACAGGGGGGGTGGTGAGCAGTTCTTC.

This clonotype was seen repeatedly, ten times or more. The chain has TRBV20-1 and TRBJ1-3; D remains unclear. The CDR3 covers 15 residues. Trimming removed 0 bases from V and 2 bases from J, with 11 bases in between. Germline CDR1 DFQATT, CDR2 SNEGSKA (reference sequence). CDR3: CSARDKGRPGNTIYF. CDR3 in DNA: TGCAGTGCTAGAGATAAGGGTCGACCTGGAAACACCATATATTTT.

CDR3 region: CASSALGKGGETQYF. In DNA form, the CDR3 reads TGTGCCAGCAGTGCCCTTGGGAAGGGGGGTGAGACCCAGTACTTC. The chain joins TRBV27 to TRBJ2-5, with D perhaps given as TRBD1 or TRBD2 (6 bases each). This CDR3 spans 15 amino acids. Germline V gene sequence: CDR1 MNHEY, CDR2 SMNVEV (reference sequence). The ends were cut back, 5 bases at V and 5 bases at J, with 18 bases in the middle.